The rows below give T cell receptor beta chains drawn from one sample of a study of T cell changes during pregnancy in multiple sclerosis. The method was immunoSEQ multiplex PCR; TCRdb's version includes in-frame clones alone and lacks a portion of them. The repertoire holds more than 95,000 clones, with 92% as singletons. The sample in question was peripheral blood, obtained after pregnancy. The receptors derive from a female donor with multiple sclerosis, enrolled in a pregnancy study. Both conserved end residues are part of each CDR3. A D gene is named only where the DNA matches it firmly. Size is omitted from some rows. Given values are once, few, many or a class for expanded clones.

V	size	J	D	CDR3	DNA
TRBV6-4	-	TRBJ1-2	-	CASSPGLNYGYTF	TGTGCCAGCAGCCCCGGACTAAACTATGGCTACACCTTC
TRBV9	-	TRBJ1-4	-	CASSVGGSLNEKLFF	TGTGCCAGCAGCGTAGGCGGCAGCCTTAATGAAAAACTGTTTTTT
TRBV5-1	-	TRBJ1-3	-	CASMEGPSGNTIYF	TGCGCCAGCATGGAGGGGCCCTCTGGAAACACCATATATTTT
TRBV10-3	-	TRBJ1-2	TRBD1	CAINRQGGGYGYTF	TGTGCCATCAATCGACAGGGAGGAGGGTATGGCTACACCTTC
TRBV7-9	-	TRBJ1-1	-	CASRSGSPSAEAFF	TGTGCCAGCAGGTCGGGAAGCCCTAGCGCTGAAGCTTTCTTT
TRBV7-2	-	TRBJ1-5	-	CASSFSGDQPQHF	TGTGCCAGCAGCTTCTCAGGGGATCAGCCCCAGCATTTT
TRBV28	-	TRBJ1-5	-	CASSYGLANQPQHF	TGTGCCAGCAGTTACGGGTTAGCCAATCAGCCCCAGCATTTT
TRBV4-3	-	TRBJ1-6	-	CASSQESQGFSPLHF	TGCGCCAGCAGCCAAGAGAGTCAGGGATTTTCACCCCTCCACTTT
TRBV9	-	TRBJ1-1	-	CASSPGWNTEAFF	TGTGCCAGCAGCCCCGGGTGGAACACTGAAGCTTTCTTT
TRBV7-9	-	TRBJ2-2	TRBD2	CASSLNGGKAGELFF	TGTGCCAGCAGCTTAAACGGGGGGAAGGCCGGGGAGCTGTTTTTT
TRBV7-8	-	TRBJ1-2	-	CASSLTANGYTF	TGTGCCAGCAGCTTGACAGCGAATGGCTACACCTTC
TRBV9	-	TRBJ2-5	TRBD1	CASSPQGVETQYF	TGTGCCAGCAGCCCCCAGGGGGTGGAGACCCAGTACTTC
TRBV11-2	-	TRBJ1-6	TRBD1	CASSRTGVISPLHF	TGTGCCAGCAGCCGGACAGGGGTGATTTCACCCCTCCACTTT
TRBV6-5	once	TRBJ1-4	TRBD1	CASSSSGTGHEKLFF	TGTGCCAGCAGTTCCTCCGGGACAGGGCACGAAAAACTGTTTTTT
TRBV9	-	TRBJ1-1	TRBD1	CASSVSPIPSTGGQETEAFF	TGTGCCAGCAGCGTATCCCCAATACCTAGTACAGGGGGACAGGAGACTGAAGCTTTCTTT
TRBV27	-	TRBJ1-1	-	CASSHSSGYTEAFF	TGTGCCAGCAGCCACAGCTCCGGATACACTGAAGCTTTCTTT
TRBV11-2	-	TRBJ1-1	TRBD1	CASSPLNTGGSGAFF	TGTGCCAGCAGCCCCCTTAATACAGGGGGCTCTGGAGCTTTCTTT